Listed here is a single TCR beta chain. What antigen it recognizes has not been identified. Base qualities were left out, and no much larger clone turns up one base away. The trim is 2 bases for V and 2 bases for J, with a gap of 10 bases between the germline ends. From the germline V gene, CDR1 is SGHDT and CDR2 is YYEEEE. Spanning cysteine to phenylalanine, the CDR3 consists of 14 amino acids. Only the CDR3 DNA stays, 42 bases, in frame from base 1. These data are taken from a study of blood T cells in healthy people across ages (dated by TCRdb to the mid-2010s). With regard to the full study: In model experiments, roughly one uniquely barcoded TCR beta cDNA molecule per two T cells was captured by template switching. To track age-related changes in TCR beta repertoire diversity, the study relied on deep sequencing normalized with unique cDNA molecular identifiers. Donors of different ages were randomly distributed across sequencing lanes to avoid experimental bias. The donors were divided into four age groups: young (average approximately 15 years), middle-aged (about 40), aged (about 56) and long-lived (roughly 88). The study analyzed two additional independent replicas of 1 million unique cDNA reads from the same blood draw for two donors, one aged 18 to 30 and one aged 80 or older. What the study reported, not specific to this receptor: Observed TCR beta diversity correlated strongly with the percentage of naive T cells measured by flow cytometry. Because donor CMV infection status was unknown, age-related changes in expanded clonotypes were potentially confounded. Observed TCR beta diversity per million T cells fell roughly linearly with age, and a significant reduction was already apparent by age roughly 41. Total diversity estimates from one million sequenced T cells were considered lower bounds and underestimates. Compared with the aged group, the long-lived group had more naive CD4+ T cells, fewer expanded clones and increased TCR diversity, suggesting age selection. Bulk unsorted PBMC profiling prevented conclusive comparison of naive and antigen-experienced compartments.

Systemically healthy Caucasian individuals from Russia, approximately 39 in total and aged about 6 to 95 years, were included as donors. Each donor gave around 9.9 milliliters of peripheral blood, collected into EDTA-treated Vacutainer tubes. PBMCs were isolated by Ficoll-Paque density-gradient centrifugation, with at least 7 million obtained per sample. Total RNA, at least 6 micrograms per sample, was extracted from PBMCs with Trizol reagent. The percentages of naive CD45RAhigh/CD27high T cells were determined by flow cytometry on a PBMC aliquot from every donor. Library construction relied on 5' RACE. The sequencer listed for this sample is Illumina HiSeq 2500. The second PCR ran for about 6 to 12 cycles and used a J-beta primer mix along with a sample-barcoded 5' primer. A unique molecular identifier was introduced onto each TCR beta cDNA molecule by a template-switch 5' adaptor carrying 12 random nucleotides. Each sample yielded at least 2.5 million CDR3-containing paired-end reads. First-strand cDNA was synthesized from all RNA with the Mint cDNA synthesis kit, primed by a TRBC-specific oligonucleotide. Following uracil-DNA glycosylase treatment, all cDNA underwent a first 18-cycle PCR with the universal primers M1SS and BC2_uni_R. Per the authors' processing: Each sample was normalized by randomly selecting 1 million high-quality reads, each carrying a distinct molecular identifier. Reads sharing molecular identifiers were discarded rather than binned into consensus sequences. MiTCR, run with a Q25 quality threshold and the strictest error-elimination algorithm, handled CDR3 identification, clonotype clustering and error correction. A nonparametric unseen species model using Euler transformation provided a lower-bound estimate of total TCR beta diversity. TCRdb reworked the public reads: Q25 trimming with fastp, MiXCR clone assembly, productive beta chains retained. A single entry per CDR3 protein holds the most common genes and DNA from its merged rows. V and J calls and clone size were set by TCRdb, not the authors. The sample table lists hundreds of thousands of distinct CDR3 sequences, roughly two fifths of them with a count of one. Jointly, the top ten make up 20% to 25% of the sample.

This TCR was sampled from a woman aged 60-75 years in good health. The chain was built from TRBV5-6 and TRBJ1-1; no D gene is confidently identified. The sequenced material came from blood. The CDR3 protein is CASSFVGSNTEAFF. The DNA sequence is as follows: TGTGCCAGCAGCTTTGTAGGGAGTAACACTGAAGCTTTCTTT.